This passage covers 15 T cell receptor beta chains from one sample sequenced in a study of blood T cell repertoires in COVID-19 (dated by TCRdb to about 2020). Receptor libraries were prepared by the immunoSEQ multiplex PCR assay. Entries here come from immuneACCESS through TCRdb and include only in-frame sequences with V and J called. Some clones fail to appear in such tables; in the studies checked, an unresolved V gene covers under half of the shortfall, and the cause of the remainder is unknown. The sample data list roughly 260,000 clones, and approximately 92% of these were observed just once. The ten largest clones add up to under 3% of the sample. The sequencing input was peripheral blood. These receptors all stem from a person aged 18-35 years with COVID-19, enrolled during active disease.

The chain carries TRBV19 and TRBJ2-1; 11 nucleotides line up with TRBD2. Germline-derived CDR1 and CDR2 are LNHDA and SQIVND (reference sequence). Losses at the gene ends were 0 bases for V and 6 bases for J; bases not matched to a gene: 7. The CDR3 covers 17 residues. The CDR3: CASSIDRGLADGNEQFF. CDR3 bases: TGTGCCAGTAGTATAGACCGGGGACTAGCGGACGGCAATGAGCAGTTCTTC. Full variable domain (remainder filled in from reference TRBV19 and TRBJ2-1): DGGITQSPKYLFRKEGQNVTLSCEQNLNHDAMYWYRQDPGQGLRLIYYSQIVNDFQKGDIAEGYSVSREKKESFPLTVTSAQKNPTAFYLCASSIDRGLADGNEQFFGPGTRLTVL.

V and J are TRBV19 and TRBJ1-5; perhaps TRBD1 as D (6 bases). The CDR3 runs 15 residues. The germline V and J ends were trimmed by 5 bases and 3 bases, with 14 bases remaining between them. CDR1 and CDR2 (germline): LNHDA, SQIVND (reference sequence). The CDR3 region has the DNA TGTGCCAGTAGTTGGGGAGGGGGTAACAATCAGCCCCAGCATTTT. Translated: CASSWGGGNNQPQHF.

This chain connects TRBV11-2 to TRBJ2-1; perhaps TRBD2 as D (6 bases). V lost 4 bases and J 4 bases, leaving 14 bases between the germline ends. The CDR3 contains 15 residues. The germline gives CDR1 SGHAT, CDR2 FQNNGV. CDR3 in DNA: TGTGCCAGCAGCTCCCTCGGGACTCTATACAATGAGCAGTTCTTC. Its protein is CASSSLGTLYNEQFF. The full variable domain, with the rest looked up from reference TRBV11-2 and TRBJ2-1, is EAGVAQSPRYKIIEKRQSVAFWCNPISGHATLYWYQQILGQGPKLLIQFQNNGVVDDSQLPKDRFSAERLKGVDSTLKIQPAKLEDSAVYLCASSSLGTLYNEQFFGPGTRLTVL.

The J gene is TRBJ1-1, the V gene TRBV2, with TRBD1 as a possible D gene (5 bases). Trimming stripped 0 bases from V and 11 bases from J, with 19 bases between. Germline assignment: CDR1 SNHLY and CDR2 FYNNEI. This CDR3 is 15 amino acids long. The chain's CDR3 is CASSEASGLPLTAFF. CDR3 DNA: TGTGCCAGCAGTGAAGCCTCGGGACTACCCTTGACTGCTTTCTTT.

The chain couples TRBV5-1 to TRBJ2-3, with D perhaps TRBD1 (5 bases). The CDR3 loop spans 14 amino acids. Per germline, CDR1 SGHRS and CDR2 YFSETQ. V was trimmed by 4 bases and J by 3 bases, leaving 12 bases between them. The DNA of the CDR3 is TGCGCCAGCAGCGTCCAGGGTGGAACAGATACGCAGTATTTT. Its translation: CASSVQGGTDTQYF.

The chain is built from TRBV21-1 and TRBJ2-7; the D call TRBD2 from the table was never checked on the DNA. TRBV21-1 is a listed pseudogene. The CDR3 extends over 17 amino acids. The CDR3 DNA follows: TGTGCCAGCCTCAGGAGGGTGTTAATTAGGCCCTTGGGGGAGCAGTACTTC. This encodes CASLRRVLIRPLGEQYF.

The rearrangement joins TRBV18 to TRBJ2-5, with D perhaps matching TRBD1 (5 bases). The DNA matches TRBJ2-7 better at its end, which makes the J call doubtful. The germline V gene has CDR1 KGHSH and CDR2 LQKENI. The CDR3 extends over 14 amino acids. The DNA of the CDR3 is TGTGCCAGCTCACCTTTAGACAGTTCCTACGAGCAGTACTTC. It translates to CASSPLDSSYEQYF.

The chain combines TRBV6-2 or TRBV6-3 with TRBJ2-5; TRBD2 matches 11 bases. CDR1 is MNHEY, CDR2 SVGEGT, per germline. V lost 0 bases, J lost 4 bases, and 4 bases stayed unmatched. The CDR3 is 16 amino acids. The CDR3 reads CASSYSALAGGETQYF. The CDR3 DNA sequence: TGTGCCAGCAGTTACTCTGCGCTAGCGGGAGGAGAGACCCAGTACTTC.

J is TRBJ2-7 and V is TRBV18; D call uncertain. Germline V gene data show CDR1 as KGHSH and CDR2 as LQKENI. CDR3 size: 14 residues. Trimming stripped 3 bases from V and 4 bases from J, with 13 bases between. The chain's CDR3 is CASSPQMVNYEQYF. CDR3 sequence (DNA): TGTGCCAGCTCACCCCAGATGGTCAATTACGAGCAGTACTTC.

There are a few counts of this clone. The DNA for the CDR3 is TGTGCCAGCAGTCCACTAGCGGGAGTCGGGACCGAGCAGTACTTC. It codes for CASSPLAGVGTEQYF. The rearrangement joins TRBV27 to TRBJ2-7; 11 positions match TRBD2. The V and J ends lost 5 bases and 6 bases, in that order; junction bases with no gene match: 9. The CDR3 spans 15 residues. Germline lookup yields CDR1 MNHEY and CDR2 SMNVEV (reference sequence).

This clone appeared a few times. The chain joins TRBV30 to TRBJ1-4, with no clear D. V gave up 4 bases and J gave up 6 bases, with 6 bases separating them. CDR1 GTSNPN and CDR2 SVGIG come from the germline V gene (reference sequence). The CDR3 has 11 residues. The CDR3, as DNA: TGTGCCTGGAACAGTGATGAAAAACTGTTTTTT. This sequence encodes CAWNSDEKLFF.

V gene TRBV6-4 combines with J gene TRBJ2-6; 7 nucleotides line up with TRBD2. The CDR3 contains 15 residues. CDR1 and CDR2 (germline): MRHNA, SNTAGT. After removal of 9 bases from V and 0 bases from J, the junction contained 5 bases not matched to a gene. CDR3 protein: CASREVNSGANVLTF. CDR3 nucleotide sequence: TGTGCCAGTCGGGAGGTAAACTCTGGGGCCAACGTCCTGACTTTC.

CDR3 in amino acids: CASSYSGRVLETQYF. CDR3 sequence (DNA): TGTGCCAGCAGTTATAGCGGGAGGGTACTGGAGACCCAGTACTTC. The chain couples TRBV27 to TRBJ2-5; 11 bases map to TRBD2. CDR3 length: 15 amino acids. Germline CDR1 is MNHEY and CDR2 is SMNVEV (reference sequence). Losses at the gene ends were 4 bases for V and 5 bases for J; bases not matched to a gene: 6.

The chain joins TRBV3-1 (or the pseudogene TRBV3-2) to TRBJ2-7; tentatively, D is TRBD2 (5 bases). V was clipped by 4 bases and J by 10 bases, with 17 bases between them. The V gene's germline CDR1 is LGHDT and CDR2 YNNKEL (reference sequence). This CDR3 contains 13 residues. CDR3 sequence reads: CASSPQTRDFQYF. The CDR3 nucleotides are TGTGCCAGCAGCCCACAGACACGGGATTTTCAGTACTTC.

The rearrangement links TRBV7-7 to TRBJ2-3, with D perhaps TRBD1 (6 bases). V was cut by 5 bases and J by 4 bases, with 16 bases left in between. From germline, CDR1 is SSHAT and CDR2 FNYEAQ (reference sequence). The CDR3 has 15 residues. CDR3 sequence: CASSPLGGSADTQYF. CDR3 coding DNA: TGTGCCAGCAGCCCTCTAGGGGGATCGGCAGATACGCAGTATTTT.